The 19 T cell receptor beta chains below all came from one sample that was sequenced in a study of radiotherapy plus CTLA-4 blockade in lung cancer. Assay used: immunoSEQ multiplex PCR; TCRdb lists only in-frame clones, some missing. Of about 43,000 clones listed, 55% to 80% were seen once; the top ten hold 20% to 25%. Specimen: peripheral blood, collected from a patient treated with radiotherapy plus ipilimumab. These receptors were taken from a human donor with non-small cell lung cancer who had a partial response to radiotherapy plus ipilimumab.

This clone was picked up a small number of times. The rearrangement uses TRBV7-3 and TRBJ1-1; no reliable D call. Trimming removed 6 bases at V and 3 bases at J, with 11 bases between. The CDR3 covers 13 residues. Looked up from germline, CDR1 is SGHTA and CDR2 is FQGTGA. The DNA of the CDR3 is TGTGCCAGCAGTCCACCGAGGGACACTGAAGCTTTCTTT. Translating gives CASSPPRDTEAFF.

Sample share makes this clone medium-sized. The DNA for the CDR3 is TGTGCCAGCAGGGTACAGGGCGGGACAGATAATGAGCAGTTCTTC. This encodes CASRVQGGTDNEQFF. The chain joins TRBV13 to TRBJ2-1; possible D gene TRBD1, 7 bases. The CDR3 has 15 amino acids. V dropped 6 bases and J dropped 7 bases, with 19 bases sitting between them. The germline V gene encodes CDR1 PRHDT and CDR2 FYEKMQ (reference sequence). Based on the CDR3 plus reference TRBV13 and TRBJ2-1, the full variable domain is AAGVIQSPRHLIKEKRETATLKCYPIPRHDTVYWYQQGPGQDPQFLISFYEKMQSDKGSIPDRFSAQQFSDYHSELNMSSLELGDSALYFCASRVQGGTDNEQFFGPGTRLTVL.

This sequence joins TRBV30 and TRBJ1-2, with D perhaps matching TRBD1 (5 bases). This CDR3 contains 13 residues. V lost 5 bases and J 8 bases, leaving 18 bases between the germline ends. CDR1 and CDR2 (germline): GTSNPN, SVGIG (reference sequence). The CDR3 region has the DNA TGTGCCTGGGACGCAGGGACTTTGAGCGGCTACACCTTC. Amino acid sequence: CAWDAGTLSGYTF.

This clone was counted between two and nine times. This chain connects TRBV6-6 to TRBJ1-3; 8 nucleotides line up with TRBD1. The CDR3 is 15 residues long. Trimming cost V 6 bases and J 0 bases; bases outside gene matches: 4. The V gene's germline CDR1 is MNHNY and CDR2 SVGAGI (reference sequence). The CDR3 nucleotides read TGTGCCAGCAGCAACGACAGGGGCTCTGGAAACACCATATATTTT. Translated: CASSNDRGSGNTIYF.

A few counts support this clone. The chain has TRBV2 and TRBJ1-5; 11 bases match TRBD1. The CDR3 runs to 15 residues. V was clipped by 3 bases and J by 4 bases; unmatched bases: 2. Germline V gene data show CDR1 as SNHLY and CDR2 as FYNNEI. CDR3 loop: CASSEDRGQNQPQHF. CDR3 DNA: TGTGCCAGCAGTGAGGACAGGGGGCAGAATCAGCCCCAGCATTTT. The full variable domain, with the rest looked up from reference TRBV2 and TRBJ1-5, is EPEVTQTPSHQVTQMGQEVILRCVPISNHLYFYWYRQILGQKVEFLVSFYNNEISEKSEIFDDQFSVERPDGSNFTLKIRSTKLEDSAMYFCASSEDRGQNQPQHFGDGTRLSIL.

This clone showed up just a few times. This chain links TRBV6-5 with TRBJ2-3; the match to TRBD2 covers 8 bases. The trim removed 2 bases at V and 2 bases at J, leaving 3 bases unmatched. The CDR3 consists of 15 residues. From germline, CDR1 is MNHEY and CDR2 SVGAGI. CDR3 region: CASSYGGRYTDTQYF. In DNA, the CDR3 is TGTGCCAGCAGTTACGGCGGGAGGTACACAGATACGCAGTATTTT.

The J gene is TRBJ1-1, the V gene TRBV7-2, with 11 bases aligning to TRBD1. V lost 5 bases to trimming and J lost 6 bases; unmatched junction nucleotides: 11. This CDR3 region has 16 residues. Germline CDR1 SGHTA, CDR2 FQGNSA. The CDR3 nucleotides are TGTGCCAGCAGCCTCGGACCGGGACAGGGGGTTTCTGAAGCTTTCTTT. It specifies CASSLGPGQGVSEAFF.

This sequence joins TRBV10-3 and TRBJ2-7, with D unclear. The CDR3 totals 11 residues. Trimming shortened V by 6 bases and J by 6 bases, and 9 bases separated the two germline ends. The germline V gene has CDR1 ENHRY and CDR2 SYGVKD. For the CDR3, the DNA is TGTGCCATCAGGTCGTCGGGCGAGCAGTACTTC. Translation: CAIRSSGEQYF.

The chain has TRBV18 and TRBJ2-2; possibly TRBD2 for D (6 bases). V dropped 4 bases and J dropped 4 bases, with 13 bases sitting between them. Germline V gene data show CDR1 as KGHSH and CDR2 as LQKENI. The CDR3 sequence is 15 residues long. CDR3 region: CASSHRREITGELFF. In DNA, the CDR3 is TGTGCCAGCTCACATCGGAGGGAAATCACCGGGGAGCTGTTTTTT.

The rearrangement links TRBV5-6 to TRBJ2-7, with a tentative D call TRBD2 (5 bases). Germline V gene lookup returns CDR1 SGHDT and CDR2 YYEEEE. This CDR3 is built from 14 residues. With 4 bases removed from V and 3 bases from J, the gap between germline ends came to 14 bases. The CDR3 sequence: CASSGGLVGYEQYF. As DNA, the CDR3 is TGTGCCAGCAGCGGAGGACTGGTCGGCTACGAGCAGTACTTC.

This clone was counted a few times. J is TRBJ1-5 and V is TRBV27; the D is unclear. Germline values: CDR1 MNHEY, CDR2 SMNVEV (reference sequence). V lost 8 bases and J 1 base, leaving 15 bases between the germline ends. The CDR3 has 15 residues. The chain's CDR3 is CASRLWASSNQPQHF. The DNA for the CDR3 is TGTGCCAGCCGCCTATGGGCATCGAGCAATCAGCCCCAGCATTTT.

With regard to this clone: This sample includes further DNA sequences coding for the same CDR3. CDR3 coding DNA: TGCGCCAGCGGACAGGGGGCAGGTAGCAATCAGCCCCAGCATTTT. Protein product: CASGQGAGSNQPQHF. The genes are TRBV4-1 and TRBJ1-5; TRBD1 agrees at 11 bases. This CDR3 contains 15 residues. CDR1 and CDR2 (germline): MGHRA, YSYEKL. With 8 bases clipped from V and 0 bases from J, the junction kept 3 bases outside the gene matches.

This rearrangement joins TRBV5-6 to TRBJ2-2; 7 bases match TRBD1. Germline values: CDR1 SGHDT, CDR2 YYEEEE. With V trimmed by 3 bases and J by 1 base, 3 bases remained unmatched. This CDR3 has 15 amino acids. CDR3 sequence: CASSWRTGNTGELFF. The CDR3 region has the DNA TGTGCCAGCAGCTGGAGGACAGGGAACACCGGGGAGCTGTTTTTT.

The V and J genes are TRBV7-6 and TRBJ2-2, with 14 bases identical to TRBD2. The CDR3 loop spans 17 amino acids. The germline CDR1 and CDR2 sequences are SGHVS and FNYEAQ. The V and J ends lost 5 bases and 7 bases, in that order; junction bases with no gene match: 9. This chain's CDR3 is CASSPRLAGGYVGELFF. Here the CDR3 DNA reads TGTGCCAGCAGCCCCCGACTAGCGGGGGGGTACGTCGGGGAGCTGTTTTTT.

This clone was observed a few times. The chain's CDR3 is CASSLVPSGIPRGETQYF. The CDR3 DNA reads TGTGCCAGCAGCTTGGTCCCTAGCGGTATCCCTCGGGGGGAGACCCAGTACTTC. The rearrangement joins TRBV5-4 to TRBJ2-5; 7 nucleotides match TRBD2. V dropped 0 bases and J dropped 5; count of bases not matched to a gene: 16. Germline V gene lookup returns CDR1 SGHNT and CDR2 YYREEE (reference sequence). The CDR3 runs to 18 residues.

The V and J genes are TRBV9 and TRBJ2-1; possibly TRBD1 for D (6 bases). Germline CDR1 and CDR2: SGDLS and YYNGEE. With 4 bases removed from V and 13 bases from J, the gap between germline ends came to 15 bases. The CDR3 sequence is 12 residues long. The CDR3, as DNA: TGTGCCAGCAGCTCCGAGGGACACCTACAGTTCTTC. The encoded protein is CASSSEGHLQFF.

This clone came up a few times. As the CDR3 is not closed by the conserved phenylalanine or tryptophan, this likely results from a read error. The DNA is omitted, as the CDR3 cannot be located on it reliably, and the CDR3 follows TCRdb's listing. V and J are TRBV5-6 and TRBJ2-7; TRBD2, as called in the table, went unchecked against the DNA. Germline V gene lookup returns CDR1 SGHDT and CDR2 YYEEEE. The CDR3 extends over 13 residues, inclusive of both ends. CDR3 loop: CASSLERWGEQNI.

This clone was seen only a few times. The chain employs TRBV4-3 and TRBJ2-1; D gene uncertain. CDR3 length: 14 amino acids. V was pared by 3 bases and J by 8 bases, with 14 bases between. The germline gives CDR1 LGHNA, CDR2 YSLEER. CDR3 region: CASSQDPRSDEQFF. CDR3 DNA: TGCGCCAGCAGCCAGGATCCGAGGAGCGATGAGCAGTTCTTC.

The CDR3 nucleotides read TGTGCCTGGAGTGTTACGGGGGGCGCCTATGGCTACACCTTC. Its protein is CAWSVTGGAYGYTF. This rearrangement joins TRBV30 to TRBJ1-2; TRBD1 might be the D (6 bases). V was pared by 0 bases and J by 4 bases, with 12 bases between. The CDR3 is made up of 14 amino acids. Germline V gene data show CDR1 as GTSNPN and CDR2 as SVGIG (reference sequence).